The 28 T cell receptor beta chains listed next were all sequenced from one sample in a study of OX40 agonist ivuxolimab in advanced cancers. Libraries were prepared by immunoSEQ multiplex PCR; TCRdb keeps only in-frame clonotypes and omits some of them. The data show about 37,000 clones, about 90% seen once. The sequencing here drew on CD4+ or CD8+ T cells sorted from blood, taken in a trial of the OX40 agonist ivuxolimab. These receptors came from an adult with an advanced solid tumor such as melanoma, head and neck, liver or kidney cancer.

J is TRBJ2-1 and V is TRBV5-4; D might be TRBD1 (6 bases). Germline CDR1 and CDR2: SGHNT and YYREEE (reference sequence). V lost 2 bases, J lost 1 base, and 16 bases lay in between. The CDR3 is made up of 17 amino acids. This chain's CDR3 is CASSFRSGTRSYNEQFF. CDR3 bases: TGTGCCAGCAGCTTTAGGTCAGGGACACGATCCTACAATGAGCAGTTCTTC.

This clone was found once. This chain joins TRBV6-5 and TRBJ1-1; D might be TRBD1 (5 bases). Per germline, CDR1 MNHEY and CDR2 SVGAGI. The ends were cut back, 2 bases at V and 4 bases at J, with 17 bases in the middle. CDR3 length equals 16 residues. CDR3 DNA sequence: TGTGCCAGCAGTTACGGGTGGGAGGGGTTGGGCACTGAAGCTTTCTTT. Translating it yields CASSYGWEGLGTEAFF.

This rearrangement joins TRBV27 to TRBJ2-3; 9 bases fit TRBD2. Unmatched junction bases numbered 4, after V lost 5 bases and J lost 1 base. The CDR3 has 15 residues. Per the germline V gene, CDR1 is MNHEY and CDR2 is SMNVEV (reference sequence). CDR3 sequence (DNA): TGTGCCAGCAGTATCTTAGCGGGGGGCACAGATACGCAGTATTTT. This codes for CASSILAGGTDTQYF.

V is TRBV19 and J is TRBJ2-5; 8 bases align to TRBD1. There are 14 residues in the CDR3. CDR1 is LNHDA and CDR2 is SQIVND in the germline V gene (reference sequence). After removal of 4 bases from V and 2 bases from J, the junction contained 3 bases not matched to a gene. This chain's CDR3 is CASSTGTGQETQYF. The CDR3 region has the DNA TGTGCCAGTAGTACGGGGACAGGTCAAGAGACCCAGTACTTC.

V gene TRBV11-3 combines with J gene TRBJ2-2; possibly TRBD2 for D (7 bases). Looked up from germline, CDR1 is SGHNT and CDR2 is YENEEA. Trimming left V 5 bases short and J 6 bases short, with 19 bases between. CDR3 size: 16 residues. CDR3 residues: CASSPSGGGASGELFF. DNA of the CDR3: TGTGCCAGCAGCCCAAGCGGTGGGGGGGCCTCCGGGGAGCTGTTTTTT.

The CDR3 loop is CASSPQGFRMGTQYF. DNA for the CDR3: TGTGCCAGCAGCCCTCAGGGTTTCAGGATGGGGACCCAGTACTTC. The gene calls are TRBV7-9 and TRBJ2-5; D perhaps matches TRBD1 (5 bases). Looked up from germline, CDR1 is SEHNR and CDR2 is FQNEAQ (reference sequence). This CDR3 is 15 amino acids long. Trimming removed 5 bases from V and 7 bases from J, with 20 bases in between.

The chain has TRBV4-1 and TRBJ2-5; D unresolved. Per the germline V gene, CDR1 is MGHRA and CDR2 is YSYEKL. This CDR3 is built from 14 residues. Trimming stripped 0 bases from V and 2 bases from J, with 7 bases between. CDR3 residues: CASSQEPRQETQYF. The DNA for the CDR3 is TGCGCCAGCAGCCAAGAACCTAGACAAGAGACCCAGTACTTC.

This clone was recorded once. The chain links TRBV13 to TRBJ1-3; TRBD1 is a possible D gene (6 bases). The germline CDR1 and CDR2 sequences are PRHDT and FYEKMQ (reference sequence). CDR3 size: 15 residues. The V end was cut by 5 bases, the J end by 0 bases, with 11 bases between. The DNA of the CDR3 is TGTGCCAGCAGCCAAAACAGGGTCTCTGGAAACACCATATATTTT. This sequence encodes CASSQNRVSGNTIYF.

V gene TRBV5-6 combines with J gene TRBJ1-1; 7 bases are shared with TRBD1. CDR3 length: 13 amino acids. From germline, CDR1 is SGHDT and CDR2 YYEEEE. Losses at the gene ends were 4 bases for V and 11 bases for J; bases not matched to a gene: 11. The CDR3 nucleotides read TGTGCCAGCAGCGGATTACAGGGGTTGAGGGCTTTCTTT. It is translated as CASSGLQGLRAFF.

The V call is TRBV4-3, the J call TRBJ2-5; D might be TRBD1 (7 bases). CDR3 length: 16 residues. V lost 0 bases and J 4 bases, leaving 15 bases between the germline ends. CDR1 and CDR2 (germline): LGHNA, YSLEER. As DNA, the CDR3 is TGCGCCAGCAGCCAAGATTTAAGACAGGGAGGAGAGACCCAGTACTTC. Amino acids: CASSQDLRQGGETQYF.

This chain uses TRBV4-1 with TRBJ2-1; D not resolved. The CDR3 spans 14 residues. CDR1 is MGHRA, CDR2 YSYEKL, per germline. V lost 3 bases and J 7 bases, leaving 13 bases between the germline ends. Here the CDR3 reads CASSQTLMGNEQFF. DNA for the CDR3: TGCGCCAGCAGCCAGACGCTCATGGGGAATGAGCAGTTCTTC.

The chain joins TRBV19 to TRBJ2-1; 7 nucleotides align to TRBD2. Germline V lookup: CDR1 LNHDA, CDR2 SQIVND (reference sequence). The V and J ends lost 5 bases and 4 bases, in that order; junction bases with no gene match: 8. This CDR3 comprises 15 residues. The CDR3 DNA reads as TGTGCCAGTAGTGGATCGGCGGGGGAGTACAATGAGCAGTTCTTC. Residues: CASSGSAGEYNEQFF.

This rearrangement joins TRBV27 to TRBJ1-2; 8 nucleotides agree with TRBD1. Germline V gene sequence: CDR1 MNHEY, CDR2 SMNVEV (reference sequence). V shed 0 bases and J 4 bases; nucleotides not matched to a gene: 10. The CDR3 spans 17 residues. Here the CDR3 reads CASSLSGFDRGFYGYTF. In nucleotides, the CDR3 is TGTGCCAGCAGTTTATCGGGATTTGACAGGGGCTTCTATGGCTACACCTTC.

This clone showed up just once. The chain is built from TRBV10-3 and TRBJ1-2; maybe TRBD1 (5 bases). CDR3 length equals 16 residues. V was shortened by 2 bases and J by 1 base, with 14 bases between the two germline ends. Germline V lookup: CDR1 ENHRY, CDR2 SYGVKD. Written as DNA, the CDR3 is TGTGCCATCAGTGAGGGGGGTGCGGATTTTAACTATGGCTACACCTTC. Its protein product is CAISEGGADFNYGYTF.

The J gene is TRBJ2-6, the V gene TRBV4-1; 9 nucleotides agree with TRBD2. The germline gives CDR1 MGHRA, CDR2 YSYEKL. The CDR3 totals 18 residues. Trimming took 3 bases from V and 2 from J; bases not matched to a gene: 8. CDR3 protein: CASSHYAGGPTGANVLTF. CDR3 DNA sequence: TGCGCCAGCAGCCATTACGCGGGGGGGCCTACTGGGGCCAACGTCCTGACTTTC.

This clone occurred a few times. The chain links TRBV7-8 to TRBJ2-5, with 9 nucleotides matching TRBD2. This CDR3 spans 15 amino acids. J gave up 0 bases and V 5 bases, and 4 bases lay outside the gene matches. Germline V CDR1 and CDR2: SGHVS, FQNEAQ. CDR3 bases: TGTGCCAGCAGCAACAGACTAGCGGACCAAGAGACCCAGTACTTC. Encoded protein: CASSNRLADQETQYF.

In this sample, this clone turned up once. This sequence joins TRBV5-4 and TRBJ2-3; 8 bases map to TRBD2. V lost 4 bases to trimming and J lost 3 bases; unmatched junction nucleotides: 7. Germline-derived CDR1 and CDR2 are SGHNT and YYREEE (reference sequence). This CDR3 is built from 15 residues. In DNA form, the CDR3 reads TGTGCCAGCAGCGAAGGGCCGGGGGGGACAGATACGCAGTATTTT. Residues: CASSEGPGGTDTQYF.

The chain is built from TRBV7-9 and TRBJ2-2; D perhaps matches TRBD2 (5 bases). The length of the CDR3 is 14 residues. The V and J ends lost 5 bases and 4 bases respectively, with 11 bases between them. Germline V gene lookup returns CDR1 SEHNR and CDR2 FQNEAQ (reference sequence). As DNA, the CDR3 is TGTGCCAGCAGCCGGCCGGGGAGCACCGGGGAGCTGTTTTTT. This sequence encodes CASSRPGSTGELFF.

CDR3 sequence (DNA): TGTGCCAGCAGCTTAGCTATCTGGGATTCGTCCCTGAACACTGAAGCTTTCTTT. Protein sequence: CASSLAIWDSSLNTEAFF. This chain links TRBV7-9 with TRBJ1-1; D remains ambiguous. Germline loops: CDR1 SEHNR, CDR2 FQNEAQ (reference sequence). This CDR3 is built from 18 residues. V was cut by 0 bases and J by 0 bases, with 17 bases left in between.

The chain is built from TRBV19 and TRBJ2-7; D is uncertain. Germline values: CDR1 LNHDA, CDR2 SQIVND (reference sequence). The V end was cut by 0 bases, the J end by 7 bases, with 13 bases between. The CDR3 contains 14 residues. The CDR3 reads CASSIDRGRKEQYF. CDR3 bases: TGTGCCAGTAGTATAGATCGCGGCAGAAAGGAGCAGTACTTC.

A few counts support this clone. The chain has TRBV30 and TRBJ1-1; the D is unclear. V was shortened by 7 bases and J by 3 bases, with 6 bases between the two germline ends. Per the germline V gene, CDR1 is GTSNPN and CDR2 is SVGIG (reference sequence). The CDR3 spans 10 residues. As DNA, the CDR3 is TGTGCCTCCGTGTACACTGAAGCTTTCTTT. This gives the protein CASVYTEAFF.

This CDR3 reads CASSVSRSSYNEQFF. CDR3 DNA sequence: TGTGCCAGCAGCGTTTCGCGGAGCTCCTACAATGAGCAGTTCTTC. The chain joins TRBV9 to TRBJ2-1; D call uncertain. V was trimmed by 2 bases and J by 0 bases, leaving 9 bases between them. The length of the CDR3 is 15 residues. Germline V lookup: CDR1 SGDLS, CDR2 YYNGEE.

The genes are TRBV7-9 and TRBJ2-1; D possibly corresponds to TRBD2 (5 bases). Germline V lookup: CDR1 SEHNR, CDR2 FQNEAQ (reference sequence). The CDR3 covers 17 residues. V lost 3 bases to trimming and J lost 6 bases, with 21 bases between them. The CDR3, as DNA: TGTGCCAGCAGCTTTATCTTAGGGCGGGCGGGCCTCAATGAGCAGTTCTTC. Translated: CASSFILGRAGLNEQFF.

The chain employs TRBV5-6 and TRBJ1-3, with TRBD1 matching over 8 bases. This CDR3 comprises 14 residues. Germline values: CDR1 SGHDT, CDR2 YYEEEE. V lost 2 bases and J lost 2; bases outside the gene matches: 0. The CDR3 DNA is TGTGCCAGCAGCTTACAGGGGGCTGGAAACACCATATATTTT. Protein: CASSLQGAGNTIYF.

This CDR3 reads CASSLVEGAPYEQYF. For the CDR3, the DNA is TGCGCCAGCAGCTTGGTGGAAGGGGCCCCCTACGAGCAGTACTTC. V is TRBV5-1 and J is TRBJ2-7, with D perhaps TRBD1 (5 bases). Trimming removed 0 bases at V and 2 bases at J, with 12 bases between. This CDR3 comprises 15 residues. Germline V gene data show CDR1 as SGHRS and CDR2 as YFSETQ.

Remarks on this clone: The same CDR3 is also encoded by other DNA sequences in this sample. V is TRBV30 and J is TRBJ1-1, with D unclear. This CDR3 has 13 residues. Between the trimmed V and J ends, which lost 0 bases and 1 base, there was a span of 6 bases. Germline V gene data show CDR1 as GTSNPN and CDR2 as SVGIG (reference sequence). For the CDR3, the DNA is TGTGCCTGGAGTGTAGGTGGGAACACTGAAGCTTTCTTT. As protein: CAWSVGGNTEAFF. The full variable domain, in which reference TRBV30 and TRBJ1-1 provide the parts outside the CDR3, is SQTIHQWPATLVQPVGSPLSLECTVEGTSNPNLYWYRQAAGRGLQLLFYSVGIGQISSEVPQNLSASRPQDRQFILSSKKLLLSDSGFYLCAWSVGGNTEAFFGQGTRLTVV.

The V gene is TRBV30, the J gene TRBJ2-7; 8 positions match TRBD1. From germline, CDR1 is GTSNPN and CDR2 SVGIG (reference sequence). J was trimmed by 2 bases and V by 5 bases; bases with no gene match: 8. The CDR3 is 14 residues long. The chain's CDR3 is CAWSPGQGPYEQYF. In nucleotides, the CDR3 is TGTGCCTGGTCCCCCGGACAGGGACCCTACGAGCAGTACTTC. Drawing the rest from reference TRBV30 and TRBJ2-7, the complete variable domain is SQTIHQWPATLVQPVGSPLSLECTVEGTSNPNLYWYRQAAGRGLQLLFYSVGIGQISSEVPQNLSASRPQDRQFILSSKKLLLSDSGFYLCAWSPGQGPYEQYFGPGTRLTVT.

CDR3 in DNA: TGTGCCAGCAGGGGAGTGACAGGGGCTTACAATGAGCAGTTCTTC. As protein: CASRGVTGAYNEQFF. The chain uses TRBV2 and TRBJ2-1; TRBD1 agrees at 8 bases. The ends lost 6 bases at V and 4 bases at J; junction bases unmatched: 8. CDR3 size: 15 residues. The germline CDR1 and CDR2 sequences are SNHLY and FYNNEI.